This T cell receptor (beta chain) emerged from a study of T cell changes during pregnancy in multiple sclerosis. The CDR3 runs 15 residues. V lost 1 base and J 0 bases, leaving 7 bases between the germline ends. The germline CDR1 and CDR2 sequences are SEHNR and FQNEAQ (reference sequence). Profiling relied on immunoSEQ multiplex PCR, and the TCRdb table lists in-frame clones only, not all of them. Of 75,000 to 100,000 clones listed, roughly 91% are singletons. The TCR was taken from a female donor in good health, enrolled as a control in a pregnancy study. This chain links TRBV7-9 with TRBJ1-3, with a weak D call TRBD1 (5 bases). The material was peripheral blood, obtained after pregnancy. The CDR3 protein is CASSLEGASGNTIYF. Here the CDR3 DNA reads TGTGCCAGCAGCTTAGAAGGGGCCTCTGGAAACACCATATATTTT. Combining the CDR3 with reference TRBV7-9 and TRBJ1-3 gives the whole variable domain DTGVSQNPRHKITKRGQNVTFRCDPISEHNRLYWYRQTLGQGPEFLTYFQNEAQLEKSRLLSDRFSAERPKGSFSTLEIQRTEQGDSAMYLCASSLEGASGNTIYFGEGSWLTVV.